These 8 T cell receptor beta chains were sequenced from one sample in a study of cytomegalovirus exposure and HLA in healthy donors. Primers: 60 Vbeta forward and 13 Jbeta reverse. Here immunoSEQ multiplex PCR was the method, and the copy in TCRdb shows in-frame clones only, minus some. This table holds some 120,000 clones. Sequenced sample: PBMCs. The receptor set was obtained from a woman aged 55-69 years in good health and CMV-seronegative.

The CDR3 region has the DNA TGTGCCAGCACCCAAGATCGGGGGGCGCGAGGCTACACCTTC. Translated: CASTQDRGARGYTF. The chain uses TRBV6-1 and TRBJ1-2; TRBD1 is a possible D gene (6 bases). CDR1 and CDR2 (germline): MNHNS, SASEGT. CDR3 size: 14 residues. Trimming removed 7 bases at V and 8 bases at J, with 20 bases between.

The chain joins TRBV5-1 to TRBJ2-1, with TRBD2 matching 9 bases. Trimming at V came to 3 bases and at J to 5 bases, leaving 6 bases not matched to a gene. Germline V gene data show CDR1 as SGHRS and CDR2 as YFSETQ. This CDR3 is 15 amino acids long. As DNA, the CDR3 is TGCGCCAGCAGCTGGATGGCGGGGGGGGACAATGAGCAGTTCTTC. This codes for CASSWMAGGDNEQFF.

The CDR3 protein is CASRPRLAGTDTQYF. DNA for the CDR3: TGTGCCAGCAGGCCCAGGCTAGCGGGCACAGATACGCAGTATTTT. The chain combines TRBV6-1 with TRBJ2-3, with 7 bases matching TRBD2. CDR3 length: 15 amino acids. Trimming cost V 6 bases and J 1 base; bases outside gene matches: 7. CDR1 and CDR2 from the germline V gene are MNHNS and SASEGT.

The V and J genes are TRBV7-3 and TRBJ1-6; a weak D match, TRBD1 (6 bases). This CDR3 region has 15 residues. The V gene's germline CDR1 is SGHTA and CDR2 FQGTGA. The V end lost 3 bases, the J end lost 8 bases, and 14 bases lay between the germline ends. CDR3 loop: CASSFTGGAYSPLHF. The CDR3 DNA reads TGTGCCAGCAGCTTCACGGGGGGCGCGTATTCACCCCTCCACTTT.

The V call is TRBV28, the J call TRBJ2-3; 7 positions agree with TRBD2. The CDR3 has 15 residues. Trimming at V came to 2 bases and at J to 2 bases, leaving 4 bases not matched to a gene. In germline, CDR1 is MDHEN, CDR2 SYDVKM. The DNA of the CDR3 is TGTGCCAGCAGTTTACGAGCGGGGACCACAGATACGCAGTATTTT. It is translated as CASSLRAGTTDTQYF.

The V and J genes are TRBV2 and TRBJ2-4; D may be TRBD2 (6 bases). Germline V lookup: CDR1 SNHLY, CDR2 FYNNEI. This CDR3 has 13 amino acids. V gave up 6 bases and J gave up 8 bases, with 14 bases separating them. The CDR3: CASRRDSVDIQYF. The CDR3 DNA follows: TGTGCCAGCAGGCGGGACTCGGTCGACATTCAGTACTTC.

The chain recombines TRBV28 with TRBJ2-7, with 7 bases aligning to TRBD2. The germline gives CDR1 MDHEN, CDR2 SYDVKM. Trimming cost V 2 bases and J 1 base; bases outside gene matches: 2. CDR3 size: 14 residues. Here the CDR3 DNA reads TGTGCCAGCAGTTTAAGCGGGGATTCCTACGAGCAGTACTTC. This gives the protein CASSLSGDSYEQYF. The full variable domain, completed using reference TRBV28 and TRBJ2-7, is DVKVTQSSRYLVKRTGEKVFLECVQDMDHENMFWYRQDPGLGLRLIYFSYDVKMKEKGDIPEGYSVSREKKERFSLILESASTNQTSMYLCASSLSGDSYEQYFGPGTRLTVT.

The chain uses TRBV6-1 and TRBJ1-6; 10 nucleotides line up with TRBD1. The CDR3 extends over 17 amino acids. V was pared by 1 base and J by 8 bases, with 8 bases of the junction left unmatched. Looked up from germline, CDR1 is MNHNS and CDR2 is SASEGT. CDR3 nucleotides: TGTGCCAGCAGTGAAGGTCGGGGACAGGGGTGGTATTCACCCCTCCACTTT. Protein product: CASSEGRGQGWYSPLHF.